This T cell receptor (delta chain) was obtained from a study of Vδ1+ human thymocytes. Findings and limits, study-wide: Thymic TRG and TRD repertoires appeared highly polyclonal, with Gaussian CDR3 length distributions.

Germline values: CDR1 TSWWSYY, CDR2 QGS. V dropped 0 bases and J dropped 0; count of bases not matched to a gene: 15. CDR3 size: 21 residues. The template was reverse-transcribed extracted RNA. Pooled V-gene forward primers with one constant-region reverse primer generated the CDR3 amplicons by multiplex PCR. TCRdb re-identified clones in the multiplex PCR reads via CATT. The profile covers tens of thousands of delta-chain clones, with more than 15% appearing a single time and approximately 0.54% taken by the ten largest. This clone was counted a few times. The antigen remains undetermined. Material: Vdelta1+ gamma-delta thymocytes from the thymus. Subset in this sample: FACS-sorted CD3+ TCRalphabeta- TCRVdelta1+ TCRVdelta2- thymocytes. The chain combines TRDV1 with TRDJ1, with 11 bases matching TRDD3. The receptor was derived from a boy in the first two years of life who had congenital heart surgery. CDR3 amino acids: CALGELYPSWGIQAYTDKLIF. In DNA form, the CDR3 reads TGTGCTCTTGGGGAACTTTACCCTTCCTGGGGGATACAAGCGTACACCGATAAACTCATCTTT.